These 2 T cell receptor beta chains came from one sample sequenced in a study of T cell responses to AZD1222 COVID-19 vaccine (TCRdb year 2021). What the time point label conveys for this sample: about 28 days (+/-7) after the second vaccine dose. The library was prepared using the immunoSEQ multiplex PCR assay. This immuneACCESS table, as held by TCRdb, lists in-frame sequences with V and J called but not all clones. Of the missing ones, under half trace to an unresolved V gene in checked studies; the others have no known cause. The sample table holds more than 150,000 clones, of which approximately 90% were seen once. Approximately 1.3% of the sample belongs to the ten largest clones. The source material was peripheral blood, sampled 28 days after the second AZD1222 dose. Receptors were obtained from an adult who received the AZD1222 COVID-19 vaccine.

The rearrangement links TRBV19 to TRBJ2-1, with D perhaps matching TRBD2 (7 bases). Per the germline V gene, CDR1 is LNHDA and CDR2 is SQIVND (reference sequence). The CDR3 has 16 amino acids. The V end was cut by 7 bases, the J end by 7 bases, with 23 bases between. The CDR3 bases are TGTGCCAGTAAAGGCTTGGGGGGGCGTATTTTTAATGAGCAGTTCTTC. Translation gives CASKGLGGRIFNEQFF.

Concerning this clone itself: The junction shows a germline mismatch at one end, possibly a read error. The V and J genes are TRBV18 and TRBJ1-1, with D perhaps TRBD1 (6 bases). Germline values: CDR1 KGHSH, CDR2 LQKENI. The CDR3 totals 10 residues. CDR3 sequence (DNA): TGTGCCAGCTCACTTGACAGGCCTACCTTT. Protein product: CASSLDRPTF.